This T cell receptor (beta chain) is from a study of blood T cell repertoires in COVID-19. Authors' data handling: Amplification with reference gene primers provided the estimates of nucleated cell counts. Only in-frame clones appear in the TCRdb table, and some are missing; sequencing was by immunoSEQ multiplex PCR. From that table come the V and J calls and clone size; the DNA was used to work out D and trimming. In the table there are around 200,000 clones, 75% to 90% of which are singletons. Individuals aged roughly 18 to 90 years were recruited from about two dozen US areas. Participants had their cohort set by participant-reported clinical history. The germline CDR1 and CDR2 sequences are KGHSH and LQKENI. With 1 base removed from V and 0 bases from J, the gap between germline ends came to 18 bases. This CDR3 is 18 amino acids long.

The TCR originated in a man in his thirties or forties who had recovered from COVID-19. The sequenced sample consisted of PBMCs or T cells enriched from blood (not recorded which). This chain uses TRBV18 with TRBJ1-2; no firm D call. CDR3 in amino acids: CASSPQFANPRTNYGYTF. The CDR3 DNA follows: TGTGCCAGCTCACCACAGTTTGCAAACCCTAGGACTAACTATGGCTACACCTTC.